The table lists the clone carrying this TCR beta chain with a few counts. Its target is unknown. The V gene lost 7 bases and the J gene lost 2 bases, with 15 bases spanning the gap. Germline CDR1 is SGHVS and CDR2 is FQNEAQ. This CDR3 spans 15 amino acids. The data are from a study of regulatory T cells in long-lasting Graves disease. Study-wide results and limits: Persistent patients had more shared public clonotypes (about 2,700) than new patients (about 900). Persistent Graves' patients had lower TCR diversity than newly diagnosed ones. Few sampled subjects may have lowered accuracy.

Sequencing libraries for TCR beta were prepared with iRepertoire HTBI primers and Arm-PCR of CDR3 regions. TCRdb re-derived calls from the multiplex PCR reads in MiXCR, one entry per CDR3 protein. The sample has fewer than 400,000 distinct CDR3 sequences, less than 25% seen once. The time point was: persistent/refractory GD, antithyroid drugs over 5 years with positive TRAb. Following extraction of RNA from PBMCs, that RNA was used to make the TCR library. The receptor comes from a female donor with Graves disease. The sequences come from peripheral blood mononuclear cells (PBMCs), collected when the disease was refractory, from a patient treated with antithyroid drugs. V is TRBV7-8 and J is TRBJ2-1, with D perhaps matching TRBD2 (6 bases). The CDR3 DNA reads as TGTGCCAGCACTCCAAGGGGACTCACCTACAATGAGCAGTTCTTC. Translating it yields CASTPRGLTYNEQFF. The full variable domain, rest sourced from reference TRBV7-8 and TRBJ2-1, is GAGVSQSPRYKVAKRGQDVALRCDPISGHVSLFWYQQALGQGPEFLTYFQNEAQLDKSGLPSDRFFAERPEGSVSTLKIQRTQQEDSAVYLCASTPRGLTYNEQFFGPGTRLTVL.